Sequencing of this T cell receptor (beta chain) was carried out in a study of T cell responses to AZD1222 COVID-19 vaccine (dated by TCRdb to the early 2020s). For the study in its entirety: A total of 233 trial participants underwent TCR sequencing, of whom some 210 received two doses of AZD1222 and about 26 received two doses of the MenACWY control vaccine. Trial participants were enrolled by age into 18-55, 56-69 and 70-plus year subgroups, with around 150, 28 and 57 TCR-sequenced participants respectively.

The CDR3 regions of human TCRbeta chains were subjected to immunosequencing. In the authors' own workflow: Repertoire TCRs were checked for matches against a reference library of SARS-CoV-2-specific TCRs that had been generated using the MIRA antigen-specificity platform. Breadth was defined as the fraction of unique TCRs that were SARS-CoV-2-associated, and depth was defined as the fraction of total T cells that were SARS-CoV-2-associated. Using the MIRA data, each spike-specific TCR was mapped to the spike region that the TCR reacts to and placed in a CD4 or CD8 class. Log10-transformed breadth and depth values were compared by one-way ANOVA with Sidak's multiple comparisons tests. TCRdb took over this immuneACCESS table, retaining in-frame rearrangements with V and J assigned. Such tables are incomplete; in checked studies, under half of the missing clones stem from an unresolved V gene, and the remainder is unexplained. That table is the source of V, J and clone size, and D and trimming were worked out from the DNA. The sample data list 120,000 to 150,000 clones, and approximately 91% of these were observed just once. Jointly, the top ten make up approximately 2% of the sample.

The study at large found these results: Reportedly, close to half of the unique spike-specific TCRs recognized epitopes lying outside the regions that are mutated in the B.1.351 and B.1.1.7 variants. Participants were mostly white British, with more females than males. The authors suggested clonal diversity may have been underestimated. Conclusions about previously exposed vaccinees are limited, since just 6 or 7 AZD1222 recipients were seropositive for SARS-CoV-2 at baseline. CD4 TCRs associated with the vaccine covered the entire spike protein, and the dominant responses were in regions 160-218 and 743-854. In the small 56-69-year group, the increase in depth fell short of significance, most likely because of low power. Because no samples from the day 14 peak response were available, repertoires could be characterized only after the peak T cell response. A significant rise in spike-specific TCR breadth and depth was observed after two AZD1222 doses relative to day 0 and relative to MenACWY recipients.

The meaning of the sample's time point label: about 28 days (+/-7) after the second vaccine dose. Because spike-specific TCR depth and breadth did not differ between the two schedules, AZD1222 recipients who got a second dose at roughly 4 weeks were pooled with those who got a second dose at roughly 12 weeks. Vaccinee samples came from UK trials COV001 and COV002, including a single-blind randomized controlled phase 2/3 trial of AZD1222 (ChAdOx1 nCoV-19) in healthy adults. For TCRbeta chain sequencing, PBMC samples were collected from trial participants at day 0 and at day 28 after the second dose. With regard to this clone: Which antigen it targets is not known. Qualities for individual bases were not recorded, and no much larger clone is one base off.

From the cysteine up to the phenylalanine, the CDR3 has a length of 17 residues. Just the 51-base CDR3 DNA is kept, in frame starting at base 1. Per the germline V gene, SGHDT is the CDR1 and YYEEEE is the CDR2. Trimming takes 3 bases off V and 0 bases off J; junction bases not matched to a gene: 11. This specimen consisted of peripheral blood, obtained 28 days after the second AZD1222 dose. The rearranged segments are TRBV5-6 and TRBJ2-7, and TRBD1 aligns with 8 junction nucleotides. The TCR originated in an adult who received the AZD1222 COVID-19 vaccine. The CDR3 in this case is CASSYALRGPSSYEQYF. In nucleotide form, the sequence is TGTGCCAGCAGCTACGCCCTCAGGGGGCCAAGCTCCTACGAGCAGTACTTC.